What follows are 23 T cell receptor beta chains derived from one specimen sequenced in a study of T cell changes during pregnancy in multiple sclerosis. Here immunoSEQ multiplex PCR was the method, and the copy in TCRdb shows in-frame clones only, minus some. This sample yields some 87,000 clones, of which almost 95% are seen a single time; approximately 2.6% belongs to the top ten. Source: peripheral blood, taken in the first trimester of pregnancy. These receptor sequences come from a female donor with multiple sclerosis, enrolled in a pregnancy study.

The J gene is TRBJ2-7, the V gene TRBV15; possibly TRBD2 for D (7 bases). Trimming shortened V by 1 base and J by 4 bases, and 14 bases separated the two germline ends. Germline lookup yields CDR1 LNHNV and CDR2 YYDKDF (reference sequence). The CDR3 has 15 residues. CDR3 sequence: CATSRGRAGQYEQYF. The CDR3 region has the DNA TGTGCCACCAGCAGAGGAAGAGCGGGACAATACGAGCAGTACTTC.

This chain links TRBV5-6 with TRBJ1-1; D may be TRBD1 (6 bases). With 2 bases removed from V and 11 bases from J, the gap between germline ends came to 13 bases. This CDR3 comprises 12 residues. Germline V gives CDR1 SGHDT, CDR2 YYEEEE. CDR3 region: CASSLGGSPAFF. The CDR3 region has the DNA TGTGCCAGCAGCTTAGGGGGTTCCCCGGCTTTCTTT.

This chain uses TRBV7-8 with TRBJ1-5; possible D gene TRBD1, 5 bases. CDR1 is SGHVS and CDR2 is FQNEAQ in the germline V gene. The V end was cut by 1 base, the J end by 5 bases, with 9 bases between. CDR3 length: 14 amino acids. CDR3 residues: CASSLGGGDQPQHF. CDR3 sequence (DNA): TGTGCCAGCAGCTTAGGCGGGGGAGATCAGCCCCAGCATTTT.

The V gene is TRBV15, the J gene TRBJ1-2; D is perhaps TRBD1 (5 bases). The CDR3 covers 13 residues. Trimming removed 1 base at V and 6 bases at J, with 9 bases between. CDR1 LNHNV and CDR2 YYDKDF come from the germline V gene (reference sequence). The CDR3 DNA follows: TGTGCCACCAGCAGAGGGGGCCAGGATGGCTACACCTTC. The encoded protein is CATSRGGQDGYTF.

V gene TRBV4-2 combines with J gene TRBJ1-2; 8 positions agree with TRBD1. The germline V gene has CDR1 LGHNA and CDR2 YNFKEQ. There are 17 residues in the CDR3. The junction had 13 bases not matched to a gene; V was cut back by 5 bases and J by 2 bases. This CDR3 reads CASSSPGQEALNYGYTF. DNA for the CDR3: TGTGCCAGCAGCTCACCGGGACAGGAGGCCCTAAACTATGGCTACACCTTC.

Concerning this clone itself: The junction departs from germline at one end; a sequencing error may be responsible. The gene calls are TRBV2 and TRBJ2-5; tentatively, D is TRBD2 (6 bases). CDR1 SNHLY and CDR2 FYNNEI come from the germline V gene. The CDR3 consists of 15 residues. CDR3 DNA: TGTGCCAGCAGGGAAGCCGGGAGAGGTGGAGAGACCCAGTACTTC. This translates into CASREAGRGGETQYF.

This CDR3 is CASSVKAGVPPDTQYF. CDR3 in DNA: TGTGCCAGCAGCGTAAAAGCGGGAGTCCCCCCGGATACGCAGTATTTT. The chain combines TRBV9 with TRBJ2-3, with 8 bases identical to TRBD2. The CDR3 spans 16 residues. The V and J ends lost 1 base and 6 bases, in that order; junction bases with no gene match: 10. CDR1 and CDR2 (germline): SGDLS, YYNGEE.

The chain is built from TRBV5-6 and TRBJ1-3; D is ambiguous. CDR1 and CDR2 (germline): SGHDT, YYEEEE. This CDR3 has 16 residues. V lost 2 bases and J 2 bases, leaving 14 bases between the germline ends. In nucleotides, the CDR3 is TGTGCCAGCAGCTTAGTTCGGCGGGATCCTGGAAACACCATATATTTT. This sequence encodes CASSLVRRDPGNTIYF.

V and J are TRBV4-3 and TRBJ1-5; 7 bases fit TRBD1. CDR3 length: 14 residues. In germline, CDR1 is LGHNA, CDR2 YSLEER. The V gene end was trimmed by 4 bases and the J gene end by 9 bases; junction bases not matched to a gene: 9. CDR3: CASSLHRGAGPQHF. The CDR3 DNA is TGCGCCAGCAGCCTCCACAGGGGAGCGGGGCCCCAGCATTTT.

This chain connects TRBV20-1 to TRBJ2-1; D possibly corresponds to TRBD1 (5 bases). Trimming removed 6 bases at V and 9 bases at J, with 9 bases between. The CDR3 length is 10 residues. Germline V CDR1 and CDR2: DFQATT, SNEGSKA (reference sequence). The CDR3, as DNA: TGCAGTGCAGCCAGGGTTGAGCAGTTCTTC. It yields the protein CSAARVEQFF.

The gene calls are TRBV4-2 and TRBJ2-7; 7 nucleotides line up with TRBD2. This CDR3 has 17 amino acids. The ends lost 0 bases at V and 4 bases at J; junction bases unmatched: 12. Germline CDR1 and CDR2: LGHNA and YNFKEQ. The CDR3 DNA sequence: TGTGCCAGCAGCCAAGATTTGGCTAGCGGAGGGCGATACGAGCAGTACTTC. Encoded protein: CASSQDLASGGRYEQYF.

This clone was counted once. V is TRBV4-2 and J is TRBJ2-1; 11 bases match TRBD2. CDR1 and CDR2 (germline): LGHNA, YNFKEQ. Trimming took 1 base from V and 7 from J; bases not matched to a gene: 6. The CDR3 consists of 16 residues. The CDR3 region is CASSQVGSSGRNEQFF. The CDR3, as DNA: TGTGCCAGCAGCCAAGTGGGCTCTAGCGGGAGGAATGAGCAGTTCTTC.

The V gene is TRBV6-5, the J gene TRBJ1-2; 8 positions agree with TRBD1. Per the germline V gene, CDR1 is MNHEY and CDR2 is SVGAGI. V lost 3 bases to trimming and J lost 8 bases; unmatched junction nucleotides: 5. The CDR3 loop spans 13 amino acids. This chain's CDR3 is CASSYKDRAGYTF. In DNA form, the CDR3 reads TGTGCCAGCAGTTATAAGGACAGGGCCGGCTACACCTTC.

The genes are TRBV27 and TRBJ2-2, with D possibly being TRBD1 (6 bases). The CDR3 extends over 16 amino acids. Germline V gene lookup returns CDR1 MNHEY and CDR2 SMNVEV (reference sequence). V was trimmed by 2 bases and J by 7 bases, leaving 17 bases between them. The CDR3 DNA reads TGTGCCAGCAGTTTAATGGGCCCAGGGGATCTCGGGGAGCTGTTTTTT. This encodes CASSLMGPGDLGELFF.

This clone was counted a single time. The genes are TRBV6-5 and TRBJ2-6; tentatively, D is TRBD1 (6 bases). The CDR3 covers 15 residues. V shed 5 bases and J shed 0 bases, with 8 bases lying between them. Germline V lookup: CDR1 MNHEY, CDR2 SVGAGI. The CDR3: CASSRQVSGANVLTF. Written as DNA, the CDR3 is TGTGCCAGCAGTCGACAGGTCTCTGGGGCCAACGTCCTGACTTTC.

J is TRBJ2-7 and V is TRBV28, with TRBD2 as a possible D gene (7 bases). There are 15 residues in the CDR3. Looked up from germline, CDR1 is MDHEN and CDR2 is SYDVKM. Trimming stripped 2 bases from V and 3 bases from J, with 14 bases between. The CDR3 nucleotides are TGTGCCAGCAGTTTAGGTGGGGGGGGCCTCTACGAGCAGTACTTC. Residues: CASSLGGGGLYEQYF.

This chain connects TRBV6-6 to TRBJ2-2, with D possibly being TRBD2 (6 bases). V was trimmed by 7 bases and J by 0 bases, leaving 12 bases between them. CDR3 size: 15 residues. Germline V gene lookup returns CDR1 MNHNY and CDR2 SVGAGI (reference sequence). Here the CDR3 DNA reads TGTGCCAGCATCCAAAGACTAGCGAACACCGGGGAGCTGTTTTTT. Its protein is CASIQRLANTGELFF.

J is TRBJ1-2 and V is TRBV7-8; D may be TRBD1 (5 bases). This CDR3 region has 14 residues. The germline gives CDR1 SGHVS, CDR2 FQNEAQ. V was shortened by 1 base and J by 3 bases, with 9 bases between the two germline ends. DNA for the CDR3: TGTGCCAGCAGCTTAGGGGGCCGGGACTATGGCTACACCTTC. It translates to CASSLGGRDYGYTF.

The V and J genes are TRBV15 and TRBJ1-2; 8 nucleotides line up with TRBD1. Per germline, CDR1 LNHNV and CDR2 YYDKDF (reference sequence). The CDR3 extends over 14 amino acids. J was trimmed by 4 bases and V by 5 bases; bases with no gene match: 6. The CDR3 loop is CATSPGQGSYGYTF. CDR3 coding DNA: TGTGCCACCAGCCCCGGACAGGGCTCCTATGGCTACACCTTC.

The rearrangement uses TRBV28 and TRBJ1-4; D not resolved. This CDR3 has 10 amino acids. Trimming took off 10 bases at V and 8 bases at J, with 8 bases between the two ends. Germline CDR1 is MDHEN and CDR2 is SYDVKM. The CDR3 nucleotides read TGTGCCACCGTCGGGGAAAAACTGTTTTTT. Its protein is CATVGEKLFF.

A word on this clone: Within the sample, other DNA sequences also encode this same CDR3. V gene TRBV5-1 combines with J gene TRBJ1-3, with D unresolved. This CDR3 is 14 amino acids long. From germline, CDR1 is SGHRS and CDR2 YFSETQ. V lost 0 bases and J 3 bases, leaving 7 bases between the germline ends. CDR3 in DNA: TGCGCCAGCAGCTTGGGTACGGTTGGAAACACCATATATTTT. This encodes CASSLGTVGNTIYF.

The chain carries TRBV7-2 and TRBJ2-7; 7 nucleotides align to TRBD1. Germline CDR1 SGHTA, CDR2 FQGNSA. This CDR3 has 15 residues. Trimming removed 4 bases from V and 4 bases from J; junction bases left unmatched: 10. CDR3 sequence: CASSSYGTDLYEQYF. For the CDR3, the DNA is TGTGCCAGCAGCTCCTACGGGACAGACTTGTACGAGCAGTACTTC.

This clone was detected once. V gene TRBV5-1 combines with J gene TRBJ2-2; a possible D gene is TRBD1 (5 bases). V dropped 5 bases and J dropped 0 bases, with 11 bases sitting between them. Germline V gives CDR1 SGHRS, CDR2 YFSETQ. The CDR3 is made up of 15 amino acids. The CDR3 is CASRRGTANTGELFF. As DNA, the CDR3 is TGCGCCAGCAGAAGGGGCACCGCGAACACCGGGGAGCTGTTTTTT.